The TCR beta chain under discussion was sequenced for a study of T cells after yellow fever vaccination. Study findings and constraints: A large majority of primary-vaccination clones showed up again after the booster (around 96% CD4, approximately 90% CD8).

UMIs were added to TCR cDNA along with a universal primer site when it was made by 5'RACE template switching. TCRdb re-called the 5' RACE reads through MiXCR, storing one row per CDR3 protein. Seen here are approximately 550,000 distinct CDR3 sequences, roughly 21% observed once, and the top ten hold roughly an eighth. The germline V and J ends were trimmed by 2 bases and 6 bases, with 15 bases remaining between them. The germline V gene has CDR1 SGDLS and CDR2 YYNGEE. The CDR3 loop spans 15 amino acids. A remark on this clonotype: Its antigen is still unknown.

This receptor was obtained from a man aged 25 to 45 who received the YFV17D yellow fever vaccine. The sequences come from PBMCs, collected 15 days after the yellow fever booster vaccination. V gene TRBV9 combines with J gene TRBJ2-1; D unclear. CDR3 bases: TGTGCCAGCAGCGTCCAACCAACCACGGGCAATGAGCAGTTCTTC. Amino acid sequence: CASSVQPTTGNEQFF.